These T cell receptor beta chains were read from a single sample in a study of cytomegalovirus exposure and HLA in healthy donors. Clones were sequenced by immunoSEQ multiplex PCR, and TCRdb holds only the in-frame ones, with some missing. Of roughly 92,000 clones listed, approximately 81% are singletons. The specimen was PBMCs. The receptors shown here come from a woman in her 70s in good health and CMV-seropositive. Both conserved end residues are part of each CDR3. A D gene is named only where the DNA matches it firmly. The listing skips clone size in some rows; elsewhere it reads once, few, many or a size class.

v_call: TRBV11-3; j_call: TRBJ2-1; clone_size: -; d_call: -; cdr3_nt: TGTGCCAGCAGCCGCCGGGCGGGGCTGAGCTCCTACAATGAGCAGTTCTTC; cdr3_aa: CASSRRAGLSSYNEQFF
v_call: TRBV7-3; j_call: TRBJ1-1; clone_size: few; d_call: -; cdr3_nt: TGTGCCAGCAGCTCCGGGTCCGCCACTGAAGCTTTCTTT; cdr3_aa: CASSSGSATEAFF
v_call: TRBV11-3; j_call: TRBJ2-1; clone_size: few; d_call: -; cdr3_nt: TGTGCCAGCAGCTCATTCGGAACAAAAAAAGGCGGCAATGAGCAGTTCTTC; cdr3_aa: CASSSFGTKKGGNEQFF
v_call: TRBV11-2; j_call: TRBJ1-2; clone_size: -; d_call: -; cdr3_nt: TGTGCCAGCAGCAAAATGCGGTTCCGAAACTATGGCTACACCTTC; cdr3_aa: CASSKMRFRNYGYTF
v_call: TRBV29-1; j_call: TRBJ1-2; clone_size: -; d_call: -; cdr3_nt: TGCGGCGACACCGCTAACTATGGCTACACCTTC; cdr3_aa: CGDTANYGYTF
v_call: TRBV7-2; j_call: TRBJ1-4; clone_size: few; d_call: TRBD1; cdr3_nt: TGTGCCAGCACCAAAGGGGACAGTCCTAATGAAAAACTGTTTTTT; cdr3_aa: CASTKGDSPNEKLFF
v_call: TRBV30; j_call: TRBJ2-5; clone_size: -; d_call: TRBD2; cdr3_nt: TGTGCCTGGAGCCCGACCGCCGGGACTAGCGGGAGAAGACAAGAGACCCAGTACTTC; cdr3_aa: CAWSPTAGTSGRRQETQYF
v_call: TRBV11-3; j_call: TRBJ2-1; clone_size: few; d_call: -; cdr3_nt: TGTGCCAGCAGCTTAGATCACGGGGAGTGGAATGAGCAGTTCTTC; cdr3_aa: CASSLDHGEWNEQFF
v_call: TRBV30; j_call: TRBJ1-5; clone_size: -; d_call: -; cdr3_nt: TGTGCCTGGAGTGTGTTCCGAACATCAATTTATAGCAATCAGCCCCAGCATTTT; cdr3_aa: CAWSVFRTSIYSNQPQHF
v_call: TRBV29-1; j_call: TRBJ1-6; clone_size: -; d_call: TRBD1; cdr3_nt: TGCAGCGTACAGGGGACCTATAATTCACCCCTCCACTTT; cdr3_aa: CSVQGTYNSPLHF
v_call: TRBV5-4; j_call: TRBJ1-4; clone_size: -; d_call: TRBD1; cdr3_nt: TGTGCCAGCAGCTTGGCGGGACAGGGTAATGAAAAACTGTTTTTT; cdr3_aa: CASSLAGQGNEKLFF
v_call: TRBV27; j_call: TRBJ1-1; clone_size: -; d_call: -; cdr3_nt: TGTGCCACCCATGGAGCGAACACCGAAGCTTTCTTT; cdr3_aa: CATHGANTEAFF
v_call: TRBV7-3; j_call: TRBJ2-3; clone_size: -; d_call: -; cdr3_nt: TGTGCCAGCAGCTTTAGTGGGGCCGATACGCAGTATTTT; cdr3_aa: CASSFSGADTQYF
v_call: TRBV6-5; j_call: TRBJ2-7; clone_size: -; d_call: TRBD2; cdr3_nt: TGTGCCAGCAGACTAGCGGGAACCTACGAGCAGTACTTC; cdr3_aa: CASRLAGTYEQYF
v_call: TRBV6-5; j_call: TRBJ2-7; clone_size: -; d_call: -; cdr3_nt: TGTGCCAGCAGTCCATCATCCTACGAGCAGTACTTC; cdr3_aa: CASSPSSYEQYF
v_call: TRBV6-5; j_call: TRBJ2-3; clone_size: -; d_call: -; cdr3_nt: TGTGCCAGCAGTGGACGGAGGGCGGATACGCAGTATTTT; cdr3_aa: CASSGRRADTQYF
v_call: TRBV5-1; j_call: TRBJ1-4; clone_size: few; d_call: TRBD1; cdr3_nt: TGCGCCAGCAGTCTGGGACAGGGAAATGAAAAACTGTTTTTT; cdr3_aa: CASSLGQGNEKLFF
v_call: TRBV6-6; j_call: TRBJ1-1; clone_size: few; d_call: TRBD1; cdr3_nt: TGTGCCAGCAGCGGACAGGGCCGCACTGAAGCTTTCTTT; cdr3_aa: CASSGQGRTEAFF
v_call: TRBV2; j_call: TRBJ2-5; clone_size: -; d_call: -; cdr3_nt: TGTGCCAGCAGAGCACTGCAAGAGACCCAGTACTTC; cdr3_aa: CASRALQETQYF
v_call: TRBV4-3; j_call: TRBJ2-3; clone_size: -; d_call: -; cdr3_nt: TGCGCCAGCAGCCAAGATCGAATAAAGAGGGATACGCAGTATTTT; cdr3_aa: CASSQDRIKRDTQYF
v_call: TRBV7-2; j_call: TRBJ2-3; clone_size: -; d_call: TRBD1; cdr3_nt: TGTGCCAGCAGCTTCGACAGGGGTCCTGATACGCAGTATTTT; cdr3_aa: CASSFDRGPDTQYF
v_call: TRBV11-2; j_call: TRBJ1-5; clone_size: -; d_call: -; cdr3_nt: TGTGCCAGCAGCTTAGGGTTAGTGCAGGGAAAAACGCCCCAGCATTTT; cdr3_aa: CASSLGLVQGKTPQHF
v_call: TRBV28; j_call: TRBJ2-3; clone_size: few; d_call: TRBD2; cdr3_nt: TGTGCCTCTCAATCGCCTAGCGGGGCTAGCACAGATACGCAGTATTTT; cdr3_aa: CASQSPSGASTDTQYF
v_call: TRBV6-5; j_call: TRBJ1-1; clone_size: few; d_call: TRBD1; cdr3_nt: TGTGCCAGCAGTTACTCCTCGACAGGGCGCGGTGAAGCTTTCTTT; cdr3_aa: CASSYSSTGRGEAFF
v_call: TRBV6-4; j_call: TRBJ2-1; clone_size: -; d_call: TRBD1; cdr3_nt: TGTGCCAGCAGCCCGGACAGGGGGAGCAATGAGCAGTTCTTC; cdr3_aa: CASSPDRGSNEQFF
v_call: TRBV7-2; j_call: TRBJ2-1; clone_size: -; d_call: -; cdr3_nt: TGTGCCAGCAGCTCTAGAACGAGGTTAGATTACAATGAGCAGTTCTTC; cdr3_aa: CASSSRTRLDYNEQFF
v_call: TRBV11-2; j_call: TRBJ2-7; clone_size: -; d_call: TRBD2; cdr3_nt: TGTGCCAGCAGCTTAGATCGTAGGACTAGCGCTTCCTTCCTCTCCTACGAGCAGTACTTC; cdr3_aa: CASSLDRRTSASFLSYEQYF
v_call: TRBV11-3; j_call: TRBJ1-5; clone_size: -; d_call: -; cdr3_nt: TGTGCCAGCAGCCCTCGGACAGCCAGCAATCAGCCCCAGCATTTT; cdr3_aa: CASSPRTASNQPQHF
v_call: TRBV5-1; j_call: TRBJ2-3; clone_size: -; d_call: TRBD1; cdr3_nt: TGCGCCAGCAGCGATCCAACAGGGGGCGCGGGAGATACGCAGTATTTT; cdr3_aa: CASSDPTGGAGDTQYF
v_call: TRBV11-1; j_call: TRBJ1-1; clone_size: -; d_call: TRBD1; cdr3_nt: TGTGCCAGCAGCTCGACGACAGGGGCTTTCACTGAAGCTTTCTTT; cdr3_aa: CASSSTTGAFTEAFF
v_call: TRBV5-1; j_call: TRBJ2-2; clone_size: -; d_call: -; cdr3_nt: TGCGCCAGCAGCGATGAGGGGGCCGGGGAGCTGTTTTTT; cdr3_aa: CASSDEGAGELFF
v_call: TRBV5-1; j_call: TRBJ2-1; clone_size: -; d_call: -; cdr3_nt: TGCGCCAGCAGCTCGAGAGGGGGAGGGAATGAGCAGTTCTTC; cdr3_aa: CASSSRGGGNEQFF
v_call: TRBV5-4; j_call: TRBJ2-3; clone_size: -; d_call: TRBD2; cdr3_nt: TGTGCCAGCAGCACCGCTTGGGGGAGCGGGAGTTTCACAGATACGCAGTATTTT; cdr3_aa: CASSTAWGSGSFTDTQYF
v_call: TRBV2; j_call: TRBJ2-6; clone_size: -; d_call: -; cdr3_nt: TGTGCCAGCAGTGCCCTTGTCTCTGGGGCCAACGTCCTGACTTTC; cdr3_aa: CASSALVSGANVLTF
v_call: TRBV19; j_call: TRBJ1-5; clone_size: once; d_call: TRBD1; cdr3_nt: TGTGCCAGTACCGCGGGACAGGGTTCGTGGCAGCCCCAGCATTTT; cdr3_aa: CASTAGQGSWQPQHF
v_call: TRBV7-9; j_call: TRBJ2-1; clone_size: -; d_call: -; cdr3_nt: TGTGCCAGCAGCAATCAGGGTGCTGAGCAGTTCTTC; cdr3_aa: CASSNQGAEQFF
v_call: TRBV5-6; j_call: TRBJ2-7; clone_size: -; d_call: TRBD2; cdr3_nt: TGTGCCAGCAGCGGGGGACTAGCGGGAGGTCGCCACGAGCAGTACTTC; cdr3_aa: CASSGGLAGGRHEQYF
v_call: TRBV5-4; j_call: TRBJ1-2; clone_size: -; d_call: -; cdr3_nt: TGTGCCAGCAGCCTCCCGTTGTCGGGGGTTAACTATGGCTACACCTTC; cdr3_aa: CASSLPLSGVNYGYTF
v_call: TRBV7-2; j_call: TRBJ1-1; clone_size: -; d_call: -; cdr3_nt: TGTGCCAGCAGCTCCACAGGGACGACTGAAGCTTTCTTT; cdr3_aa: CASSSTGTTEAFF
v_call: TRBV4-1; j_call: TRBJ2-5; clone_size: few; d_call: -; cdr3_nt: TGCGCCAGCAGCCACGGAGTGAGAGAGACCCAGTACTTC; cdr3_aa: CASSHGVRETQYF
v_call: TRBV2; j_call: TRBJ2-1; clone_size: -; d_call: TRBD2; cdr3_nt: TGTGCCAGCAGCCCAGCGGGAGGGTCCTACAATGAGCAGTTCTTC; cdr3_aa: CASSPAGGSYNEQFF
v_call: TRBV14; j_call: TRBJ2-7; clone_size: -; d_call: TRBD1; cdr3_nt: TGTGCCAGCAGCCAGATAGACAGGGGCGACGAGCAGTACTTC; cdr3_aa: CASSQIDRGDEQYF
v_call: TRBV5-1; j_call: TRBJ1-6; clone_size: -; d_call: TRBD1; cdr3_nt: TGCGCCAGCAGCCCTGGACAGGGTAATTCACCCCTCCACTTT; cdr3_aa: CASSPGQGNSPLHF
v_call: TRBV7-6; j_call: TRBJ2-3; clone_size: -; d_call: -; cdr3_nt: TGTGCCAGCAGCTTAGGGGTTAGCGCAACAGATACGCAGTATTTT; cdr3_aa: CASSLGVSATDTQYF
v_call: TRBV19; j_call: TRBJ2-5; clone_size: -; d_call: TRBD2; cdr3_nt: TGTGCCAGTAGTATGCCTAGCGGGAGCGTCGAGACCCAGTACTTC; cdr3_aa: CASSMPSGSVETQYF
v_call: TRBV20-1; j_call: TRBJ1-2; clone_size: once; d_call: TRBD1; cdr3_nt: TGCAGTGCTGTGGACAGGCATGGCTACACCTTC; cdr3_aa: CSAVDRHGYTF